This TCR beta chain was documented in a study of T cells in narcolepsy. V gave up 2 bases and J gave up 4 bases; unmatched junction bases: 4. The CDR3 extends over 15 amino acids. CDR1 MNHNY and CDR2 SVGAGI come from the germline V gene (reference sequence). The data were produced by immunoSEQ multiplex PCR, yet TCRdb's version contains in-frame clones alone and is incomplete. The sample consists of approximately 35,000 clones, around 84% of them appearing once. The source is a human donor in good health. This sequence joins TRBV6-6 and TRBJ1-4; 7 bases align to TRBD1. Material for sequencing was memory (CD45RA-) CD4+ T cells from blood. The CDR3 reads CASSYDGTVNEKLFF. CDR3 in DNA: TGTGCCAGCAGTTACGATGGGACAGTTAATGAAAAACTGTTTTTT.